The 3 T cell receptor beta chains below were found in one sample sequenced in a study of regulatory T cells in long-lasting Graves disease. The time point: newly diagnosed GD, antithyroid drugs for less than 3 months. With RNA extracted from PBMCs as input, the TCR library was made. Building of the TCR beta libraries involved iRepertoire HTBI primers and Arm-PCR of CDR3 regions. TCRdb itself ran the multiplex PCR reads through MiXCR, one entry per CDR3 protein. The table shows 400,000 to 650,000 distinct CDR3 sequences, with 15% to 20% occurring only once. A further study also used this sample, focusing on T cells in Graves' hyperthyroidism and ophthalmopathy.

Here the sequenced sample was peripheral blood mononuclear cells (PBMCs), taken at new diagnosis, from a patient treated with antithyroid drugs. These receptors were obtained from a middle-aged woman with Graves disease.

This clonotype occurred many times. This chain links TRBV7-6 with TRBJ1-1, with 9 bases fitting TRBD1. The V gene's germline CDR1 is SGHVS and CDR2 FNYEAQ. This CDR3 comprises 14 residues. Trimming at V came to 6 bases and at J to 8 bases, leaving 10 bases not matched to a gene. DNA for the CDR3: TGTGCCAGCAGTCCTACAGGGGGCCTTAGGGAAGCTTTCTTT. The encoded protein is CASSPTGGLREAFF.

This clonotype was detected only a few times. The chain joins TRBV7-9 to TRBJ2-1; tentative D call: TRBD1 (6 bases). The CDR3 spans 16 residues. Germline V gene data show CDR1 as SEHNR and CDR2 as FQNEAQ (reference sequence). The germline V and J ends were trimmed by 5 bases and 6 bases, with 20 bases remaining between them. The CDR3 reads CASSPRQALGCNEQFF. The DNA of the CDR3 is TGTGCCAGCAGCCCCAGACAGGCCTTGGGGTGCAATGAGCAGTTCTTC.

This clonotype was counted at least ten times. The chain combines TRBV5-1 with TRBJ2-3; 7 positions match TRBD1. V trimming: 4 bases; J trimming: 0 bases; junction bases outside the gene matches: 8. CDR1 and CDR2 (germline): SGHRS, YFSETQ. The CDR3 consists of 16 residues. The CDR3 DNA reads TGCGCCAGCAGCCTCGGTAGACAGGGTAGCACAGATACGCAGTATTTT. Protein product: CASSLGRQGSTDTQYF. Drawing the rest from reference TRBV5-1 and TRBJ2-3, the complete variable domain is KAGVTQTPRYLIKTRGQQVTLSCSPISGHRSVSWYQQTPGQGLQFLFEYFSETQRNKGNFPGRFSGRQFSNSRSEMNVSTLELGDSALYLCASSLGRQGSTDTQYFGPGTRLTVL.